Presented here are 4 T cell receptor beta chains from one specimen sequenced in a study of spatial heterogeneity in lung cancer. TCRdb used MiXCR to reprocess the 5' RACE reads, holding one entry per CDR3 protein. Among roughly 110,000 distinct CDR3 sequences listed, 10% to 11% were seen once. This sample's time point: blood at routine non-recurrence follow-up after resection. Sequenced material: PBMCs, taken at follow-up. The receptors here all came from a female donor with early-stage non-small cell lung cancer.

The V gene is TRBV7-2, the J gene TRBJ1-3, with D perhaps TRBD1 (6 bases). V lost 6 bases and J 3 bases, leaving 9 bases between the germline ends. The V gene's germline CDR1 is SGHTA and CDR2 FQGNSA. The CDR3 spans 13 residues. CDR3: CASRRQVGNTIYF. CDR3 coding DNA: TGTGCCAGCAGACGACAGGTTGGAAACACCATATATTTT.

This chain joins TRBV30 and TRBJ2-4; D tentatively reads TRBD1 or TRBD2 (5 bases each). The CDR3 is made up of 16 amino acids. CDR1 is GTSNPN, CDR2 SVGIG, per germline (reference sequence). V lost 3 bases, J lost 1 base, and 16 bases lay in between. The CDR3 protein is CAWRERGAGAKNIQYF. Here the CDR3 DNA reads TGTGCCTGGAGAGAAAGAGGGGCCGGGGCCAAAAACATTCAGTACTTC. Full variable domain (missing parts from reference TRBV30 and TRBJ2-4): SQTIHQWPATLVQPVGSPLSLECTVEGTSNPNLYWYRQAAGRGLQLLFYSVGIGQISSEVPQNLSASRPQDRQFILSSKKLLLSDSGFYLCAWRERGAGAKNIQYFGAGTRLSVL.

This clonotype was counted ten times or more. Germline and junction disagree at one end, which may indicate a read error. This sequence joins TRBV20-1 and TRBJ2-7, with 7 bases aligning to TRBD2. The germline CDR1 and CDR2 sequences are DFQATT and SNEGSKA (reference sequence). The CDR3 is 13 amino acids. The CDR3 region is CSARESGKYEQYF. DNA for the CDR3: TGCAGTGCAAGAGAGAGCGGGAAATACGAGCAGTACTTC.

This clonotype was detected many times. The V gene is TRBV20-1, the J gene TRBJ1-5, with TRBD1 matching over 7 bases. The CDR3 is 17 residues long. Trimming removed 2 bases from V and 1 base from J; junction bases left unmatched: 11. Germline CDR1 DFQATT, CDR2 SNEGSKA (reference sequence). The CDR3 DNA reads as TGCAGTGCTAGAAGACAGGGCGGAATCCAAAGCAATCAGCCCCAGCATTTT. As protein: CSARRQGGIQSNQPQHF.